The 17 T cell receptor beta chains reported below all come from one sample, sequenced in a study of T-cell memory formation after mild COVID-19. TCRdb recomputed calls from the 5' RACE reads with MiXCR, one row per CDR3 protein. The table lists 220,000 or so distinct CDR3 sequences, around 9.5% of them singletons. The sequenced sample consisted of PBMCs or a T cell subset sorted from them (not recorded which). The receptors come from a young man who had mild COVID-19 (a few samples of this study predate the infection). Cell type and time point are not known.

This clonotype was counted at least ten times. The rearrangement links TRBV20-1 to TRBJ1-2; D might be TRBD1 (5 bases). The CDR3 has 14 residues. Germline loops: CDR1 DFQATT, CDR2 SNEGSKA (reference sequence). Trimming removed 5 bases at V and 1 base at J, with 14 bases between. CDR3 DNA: TGCAGTGCTCCAAGCGGGACGGTTAACTATGGCTACACCTTC. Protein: CSAPSGTVNYGYTF.

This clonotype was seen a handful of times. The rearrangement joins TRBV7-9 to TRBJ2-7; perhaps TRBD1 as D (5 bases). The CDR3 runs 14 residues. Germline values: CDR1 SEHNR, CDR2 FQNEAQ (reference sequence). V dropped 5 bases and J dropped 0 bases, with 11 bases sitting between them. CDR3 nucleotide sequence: TGTGCCAGCAGCCCCTCTGGGGCCTCCTACGAGCAGTACTTC. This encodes CASSPSGASYEQYF.

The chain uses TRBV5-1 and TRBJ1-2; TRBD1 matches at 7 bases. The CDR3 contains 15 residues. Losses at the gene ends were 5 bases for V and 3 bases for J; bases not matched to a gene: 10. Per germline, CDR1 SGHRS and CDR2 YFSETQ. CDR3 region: CASRKLYGQDYGYTF. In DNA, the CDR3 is TGCGCCAGCAGGAAACTCTACGGACAGGACTATGGCTACACCTTC.

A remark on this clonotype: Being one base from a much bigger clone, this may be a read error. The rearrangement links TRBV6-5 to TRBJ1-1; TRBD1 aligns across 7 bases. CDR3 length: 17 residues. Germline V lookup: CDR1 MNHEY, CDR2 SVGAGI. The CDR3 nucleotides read TGTGCCAGCAGTTACTCGGGCCCCCAGGGGGTATACACTGAAGATTTCTTT. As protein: CASSYSGPQGVYTEDFF.

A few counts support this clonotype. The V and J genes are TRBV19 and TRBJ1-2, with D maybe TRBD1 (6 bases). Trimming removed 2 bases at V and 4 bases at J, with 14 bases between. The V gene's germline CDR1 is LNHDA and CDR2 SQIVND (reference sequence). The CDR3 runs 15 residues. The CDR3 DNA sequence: TGTGCCAGTAGTATATCCGCAGGACAGATCTATGGCTACACCTTC. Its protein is CASSISAGQIYGYTF.

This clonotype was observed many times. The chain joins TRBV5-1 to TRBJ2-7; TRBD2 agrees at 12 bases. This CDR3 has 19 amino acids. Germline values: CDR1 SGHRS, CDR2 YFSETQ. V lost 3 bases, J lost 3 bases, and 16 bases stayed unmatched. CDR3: CASSSHRRLAGDLGYEQYV. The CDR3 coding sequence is TGCGCCAGCAGCTCCCACAGGAGACTAGCGGGGGACCTTGGCTACGAGCAGTACGTC.

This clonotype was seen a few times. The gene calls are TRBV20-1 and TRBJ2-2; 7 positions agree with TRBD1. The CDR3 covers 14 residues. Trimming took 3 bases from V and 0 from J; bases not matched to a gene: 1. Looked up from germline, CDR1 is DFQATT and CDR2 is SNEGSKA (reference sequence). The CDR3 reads CSARGTANTGELFF. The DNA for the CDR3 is TGCAGTGCTAGGGGGACAGCGAACACCGGGGAGCTGTTTTTT.

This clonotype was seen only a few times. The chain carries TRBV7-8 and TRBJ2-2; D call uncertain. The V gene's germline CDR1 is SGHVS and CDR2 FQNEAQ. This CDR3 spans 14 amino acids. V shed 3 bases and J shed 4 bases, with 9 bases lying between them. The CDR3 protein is CASSFRHPTGELFF. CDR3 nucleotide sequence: TGTGCCAGCAGCTTTAGACACCCCACCGGGGAGCTGTTTTTT.

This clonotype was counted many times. The CDR3 reads CASSLAHMDTGELFF. The CDR3 region has the DNA TGTGCCAGCAGCTTAGCGCATATGGACACCGGGGAGCTGTTTTTT. This sequence joins TRBV7-8 and TRBJ2-2; no reliable D call. Germline lookup yields CDR1 SGHVS and CDR2 FQNEAQ. Trimming removed 0 bases at V and 3 bases at J, with 8 bases between. The CDR3 runs 15 residues.

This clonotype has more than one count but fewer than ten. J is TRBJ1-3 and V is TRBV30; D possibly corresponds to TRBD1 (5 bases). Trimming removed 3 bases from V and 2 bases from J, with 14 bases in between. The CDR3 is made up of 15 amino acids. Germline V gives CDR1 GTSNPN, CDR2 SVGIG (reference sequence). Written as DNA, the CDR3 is TGTGCCTGGAGACGTGGAGGGGAGGCTGGAAACACCATATATTTT. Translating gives CAWRRGGEAGNTIYF.

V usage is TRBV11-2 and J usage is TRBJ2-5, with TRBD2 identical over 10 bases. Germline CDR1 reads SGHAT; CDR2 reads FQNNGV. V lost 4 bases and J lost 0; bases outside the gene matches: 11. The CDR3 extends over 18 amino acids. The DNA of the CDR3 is TGTGCCAGCAGCTCCCTTGGGATACTAGCGGGGTACCAAGAGACCCAGTACTTC. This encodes CASSSLGILAGYQETQYF.

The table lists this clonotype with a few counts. The CDR3 protein is CASSQGRGQSYNEQFF. CDR3 nucleotides: TGCGCCAGCAGCCAGGGTCGAGGGCAATCCTACAATGAGCAGTTCTTC. The chain joins TRBV4-1 to TRBJ2-1; a possible D gene is TRBD2 (5 bases). Germline loops: CDR1 MGHRA, CDR2 YSYEKL. Trimming took off 3 bases at V and 1 base at J, with 13 bases between the two ends. This CDR3 has 16 residues.

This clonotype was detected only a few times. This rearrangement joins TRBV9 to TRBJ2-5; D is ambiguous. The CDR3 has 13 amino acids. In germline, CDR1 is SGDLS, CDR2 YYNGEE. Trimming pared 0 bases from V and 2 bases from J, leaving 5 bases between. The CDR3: CASSVGPQETQYF. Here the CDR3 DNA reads TGTGCCAGCAGCGTAGGGCCGCAAGAGACCCAGTACTTC.

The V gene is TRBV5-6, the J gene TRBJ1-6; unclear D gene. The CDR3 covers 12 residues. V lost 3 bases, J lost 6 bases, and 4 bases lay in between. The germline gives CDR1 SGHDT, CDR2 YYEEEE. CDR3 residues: CASSWSNSPLHF. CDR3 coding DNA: TGTGCCAGCAGCTGGAGTAATTCACCCCTCCACTTT.

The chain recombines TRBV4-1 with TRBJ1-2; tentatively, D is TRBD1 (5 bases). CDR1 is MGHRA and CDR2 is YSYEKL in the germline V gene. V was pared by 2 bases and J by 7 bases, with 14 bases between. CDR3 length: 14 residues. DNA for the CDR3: TGCGCCAGCAGCCAAATATCGGGGGAAGGTGGCTACACCTTC. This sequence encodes CASSQISGEGGYTF.

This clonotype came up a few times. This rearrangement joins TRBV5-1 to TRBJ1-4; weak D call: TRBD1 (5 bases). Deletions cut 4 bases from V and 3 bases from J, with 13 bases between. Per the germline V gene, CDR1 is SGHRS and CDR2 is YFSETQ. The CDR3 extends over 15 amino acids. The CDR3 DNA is TGCGCCAGCAGCGAGGGGCACGTTGCTAATGAAAAACTGTTTTTT. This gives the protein CASSEGHVANEKLFF.

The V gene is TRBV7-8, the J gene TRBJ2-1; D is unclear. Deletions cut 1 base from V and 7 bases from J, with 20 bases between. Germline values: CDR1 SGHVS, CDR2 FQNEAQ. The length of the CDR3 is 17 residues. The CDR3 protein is CASSLERPALTRNEQFF. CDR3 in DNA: TGTGCCAGCAGCTTAGAGCGTCCAGCCCTTACGCGGAATGAGCAGTTCTTC.